This TCR beta chain emerged from a study of blood T cell repertoires in COVID-19. On the study more broadly: Samples came from the United States, Italy and Spain, spanning acute and convalescent COVID-19.

This CDR3 is built from 15 residues. Trimming stripped 1 base from V and 0 bases from J, with 9 bases between. Germline values: CDR1 LNHDA, CDR2 SQIVND (reference sequence). Original handling: Amplifying reference gene primers gave estimates of nucleated cell counts. Generated by immunoSEQ multiplex PCR, the TCRdb table keeps only in-frame clones and is missing some. That table supplies the V and J calls and clone size; D and trimming were determined from the DNA. The data show around 250,000 clones, around 83% seen once. The sequenced material came from peripheral blood. The TCR comes from a man older than 75 with acute or convalescent COVID-19. This rearrangement joins TRBV19 to TRBJ1-1; D is unresolved. CDR3 sequence reads: CASSIVPRLNTEAFF. The CDR3, as DNA: TGTGCCAGTAGTATAGTTCCCAGATTGAACACTGAAGCTTTCTTT.